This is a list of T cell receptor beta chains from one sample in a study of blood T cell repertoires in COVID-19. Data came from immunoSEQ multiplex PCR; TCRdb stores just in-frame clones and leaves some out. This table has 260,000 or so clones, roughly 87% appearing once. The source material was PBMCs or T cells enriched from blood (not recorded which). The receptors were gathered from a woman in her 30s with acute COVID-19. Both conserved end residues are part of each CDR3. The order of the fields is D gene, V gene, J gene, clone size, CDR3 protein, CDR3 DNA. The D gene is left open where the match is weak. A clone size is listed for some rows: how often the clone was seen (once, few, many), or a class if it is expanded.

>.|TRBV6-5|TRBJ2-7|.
CASSLSGLSYEQYF
TGTGCCAGCAGTTTATCGGGACTCTCCTACGAGCAGTACTTC
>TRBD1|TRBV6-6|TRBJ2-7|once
CASSLQDRGEQYF
TGTGCCAGCAGTCTCCAGGACAGGGGTGAGCAGTACTTC
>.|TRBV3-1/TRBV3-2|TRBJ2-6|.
CASSQLPIQEGNEGANVLTF
TGTGCCAGCAGCCAATTGCCCATCCAGGAGGGGAATGAGGGGGCCAACGTCCTGACTTTC
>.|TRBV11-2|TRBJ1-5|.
CASSLSGNQPQHF
TGTGCCAGCAGCTTGAGCGGGAATCAGCCCCAGCATTTT
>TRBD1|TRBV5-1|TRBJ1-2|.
CASSWDRGDGYTF
TGCGCCAGCAGCTGGGACAGGGGGGATGGCTACACCTTC
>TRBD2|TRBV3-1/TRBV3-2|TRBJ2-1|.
CASSGESGGDNEQFF
TGTGCCAGCAGCGGAGAGAGCGGGGGGGACAATGAGCAGTTCTTC
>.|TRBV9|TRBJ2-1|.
CASSPRAENEQFF
TGTGCCAGCAGCCCCCGAGCGGAGAATGAGCAGTTCTTC
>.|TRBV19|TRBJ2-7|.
CASSMDLEDYEQYF
TGTGCCAGTAGTATGGACCTGGAGGACTACGAGCAGTACTTC
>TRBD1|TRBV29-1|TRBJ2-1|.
CSVHRQGSYNEQFF
TGCAGCGTCCATAGACAGGGCTCCTACAATGAGCAGTTCTTC
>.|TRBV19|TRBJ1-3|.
CASSIVVSSGNTIYF
TGTGCCAGTAGTATTGTCGTCAGCTCTGGAAACACCATATATTTT